This T cell receptor (beta chain) was sequenced during a study of blood T cells in healthy people across ages. The second PCR ran about 6 to 11 cycles with a sample-barcoded 5' primer and J-beta primers. Via MiXCR, TCRdb re-called the 5' RACE reads, giving one row per CDR3 protein. Among approximately 800,000 distinct CDR3 sequences, roughly 25% were seen once, and the ten largest hold roughly 3.5%. Trimming removed 5 bases from V and 11 bases from J, with 15 bases in between. CDR3 length equals 12 residues. In germline, CDR1 is SEHNR, CDR2 FQNEAQ (reference sequence). The same sample was also used in a study of T cells of mothers and their children. That work adds: There were no persistent microchimeric T cell clones detected.

Sequences were obtained from blood. The chain is built from TRBV7-9 and TRBJ1-1, with D unresolved. The TCR sequence derives from a boy aged 5-17 years in good health. CDR3 residues: CASSPRGDWAFF. The CDR3 DNA is TGTGCCAGCAGCCCCCGGGGAGATTGGGCTTTCTTT.